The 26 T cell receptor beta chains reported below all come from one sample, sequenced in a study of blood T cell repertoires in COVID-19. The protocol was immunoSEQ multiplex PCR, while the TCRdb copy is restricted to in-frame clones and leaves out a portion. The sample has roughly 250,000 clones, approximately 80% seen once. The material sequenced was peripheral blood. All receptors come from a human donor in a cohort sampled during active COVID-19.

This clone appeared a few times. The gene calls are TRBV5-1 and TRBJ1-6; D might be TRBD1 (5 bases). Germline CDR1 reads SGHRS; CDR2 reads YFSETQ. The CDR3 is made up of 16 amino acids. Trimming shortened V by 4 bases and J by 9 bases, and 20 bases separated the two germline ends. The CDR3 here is CASSATTGGGRSPLHF. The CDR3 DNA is TGCGCCAGCAGCGCAACCACGGGGGGTGGCCGTTCACCCCTCCACTTT.

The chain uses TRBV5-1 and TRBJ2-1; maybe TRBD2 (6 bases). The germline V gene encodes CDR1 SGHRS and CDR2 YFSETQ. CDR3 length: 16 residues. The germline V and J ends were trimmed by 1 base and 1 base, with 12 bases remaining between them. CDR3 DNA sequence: TGCGCCAGCAGCTTGTTAGGTGGGAGGTCCTACAATGAGCAGTTCTTC. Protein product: CASSLLGGRSYNEQFF. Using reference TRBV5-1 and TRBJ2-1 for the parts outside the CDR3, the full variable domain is KAGVTQTPRYLIKTRGQQVTLSCSPISGHRSVSWYQQTPGQGLQFLFEYFSETQRNKGNFPGRFSGRQFSNSRSEMNVSTLELGDSALYLCASSLLGGRSYNEQFFGPGTRLTVL.

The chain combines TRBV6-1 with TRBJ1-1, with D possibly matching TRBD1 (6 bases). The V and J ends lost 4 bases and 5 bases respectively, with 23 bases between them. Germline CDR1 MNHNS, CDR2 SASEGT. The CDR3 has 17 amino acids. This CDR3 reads CASSGPKVEGGLTEAFF. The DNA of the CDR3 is TGTGCCAGCAGTGGCCCTAAGGTGGAGGGGGGGCTTACTGAAGCTTTCTTT.

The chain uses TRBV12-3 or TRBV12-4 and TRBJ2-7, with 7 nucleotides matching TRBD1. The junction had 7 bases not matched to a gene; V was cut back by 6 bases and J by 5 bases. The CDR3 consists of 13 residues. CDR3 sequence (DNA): TGTGCCAGCAGGCGACAGGGTGGGAACGAGCAGTACTTC. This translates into CASRRQGGNEQYF.

This chain's CDR3 is CASSSRSGSTDTQYF. In DNA form, the CDR3 reads TGCGCCAGCAGTTCCAGGTCAGGGAGCACAGATACGCAGTATTTT. The chain is built from TRBV10-1 and TRBJ2-3; D is possibly TRBD1 (5 bases). This CDR3 is built from 15 residues. CDR1 and CDR2 from the germline V gene are WNHNN and SYGVQD (reference sequence). V lost 5 bases and J lost 0, with 12 bases in between.

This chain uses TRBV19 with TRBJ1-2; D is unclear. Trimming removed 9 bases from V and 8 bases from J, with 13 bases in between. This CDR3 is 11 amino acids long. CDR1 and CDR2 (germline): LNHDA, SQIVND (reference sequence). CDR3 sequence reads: CASTTTGGYTF. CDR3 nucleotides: TGTGCCAGCACCACCACCGGGGGCTACACCTTC.

The CDR3 nucleotides read TGTGCCAGCAGTTACTCGACAGGGGACTACGAGCAGTACTTC. It translates to CASSYSTGDYEQYF. The gene calls are TRBV6-6 and TRBJ2-7, with 8 nucleotides matching TRBD1. The V gene end was trimmed by 0 bases and the J gene end by 3 bases; junction bases not matched to a gene: 1. CDR1 MNHNY and CDR2 SVGAGI come from the germline V gene (reference sequence). This CDR3 contains 14 residues.

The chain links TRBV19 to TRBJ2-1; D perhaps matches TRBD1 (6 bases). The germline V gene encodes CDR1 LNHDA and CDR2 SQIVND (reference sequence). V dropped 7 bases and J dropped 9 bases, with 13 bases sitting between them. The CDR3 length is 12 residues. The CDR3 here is CASKGELSEQFF. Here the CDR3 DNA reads TGTGCCAGTAAGGGGGAGCTGAGTGAGCAGTTCTTC.

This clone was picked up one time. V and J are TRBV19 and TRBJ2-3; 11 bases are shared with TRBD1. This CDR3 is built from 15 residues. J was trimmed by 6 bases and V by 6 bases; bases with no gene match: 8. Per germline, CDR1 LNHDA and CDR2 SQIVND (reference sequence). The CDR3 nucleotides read TGTGCCAGTAGAACCGGGACAGGGGGTCCGGATACGCAGTATTTT. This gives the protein CASRTGTGGPDTQYF.

CDR3 sequence reads: CASSLARVPYEQYF. The CDR3 DNA follows: TGTGCCAGCAGCTTGGCGAGGGTTCCCTACGAGCAGTACTTC. The chain recombines TRBV5-4 with TRBJ2-7, with a tentative D call TRBD2 (5 bases). The CDR3 loop spans 14 amino acids. Trimming removed 0 bases at V and 2 bases at J, with 9 bases between. Germline assignment: CDR1 SGHNT and CDR2 YYREEE (reference sequence). Full variable domain (missing parts from reference TRBV5-4 and TRBJ2-7): ETGVTQSPTHLIKTRGQQVTLRCSSQSGHNTVSWYQQALGQGPQFIFQYYREEENGRGNFPPRFSGLQFPNYSSELNVNALELDDSALYLCASSLARVPYEQYFGPGTRLTVT.

DNA for the CDR3: TGTGCCAGCAGCCCTAGTGTTAGCACAGATACGCAGTATTTT. Its protein product is CASSPSVSTDTQYF. The chain has TRBV9 and TRBJ2-3; D gene unclear. This CDR3 spans 14 amino acids. The V end was cut by 4 bases, the J end by 0 bases, with 9 bases between. CDR1 and CDR2 from the germline V gene are SGDLS and YYNGEE. Based on the CDR3 plus reference TRBV9 and TRBJ2-3, the full variable domain is DSGVTQTPKHLITATGQRVTLRCSPRSGDLSVYWYQQSLDQGLQFLIQYYNGEERAKGNILERFSAQQFPDLHSELNLSSLELGDSALYFCASSPSVSTDTQYFGPGTRLTVL.

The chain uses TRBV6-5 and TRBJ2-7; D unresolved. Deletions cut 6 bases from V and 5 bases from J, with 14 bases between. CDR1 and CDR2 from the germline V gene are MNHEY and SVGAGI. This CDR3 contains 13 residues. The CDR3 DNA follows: TGTGCCAGCAGCCAACAAATTAACCACGAGCAGTACTTC. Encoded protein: CASSQQINHEQYF.

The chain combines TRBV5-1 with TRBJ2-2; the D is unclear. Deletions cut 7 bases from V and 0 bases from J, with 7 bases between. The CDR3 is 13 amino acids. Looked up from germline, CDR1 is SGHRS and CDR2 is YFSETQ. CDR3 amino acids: CASRSSNTGELFF. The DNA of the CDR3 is TGCGCCAGCCGCTCGTCGAACACCGGGGAGCTGTTTTTT.

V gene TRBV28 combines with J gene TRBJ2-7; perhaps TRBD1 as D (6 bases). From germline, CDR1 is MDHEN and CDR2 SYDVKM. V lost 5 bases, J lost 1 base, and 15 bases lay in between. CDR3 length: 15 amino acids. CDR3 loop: CASSHSAGQSYEQYF. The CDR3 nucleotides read TGTGCCAGCAGTCATTCTGCTGGACAGTCCTACGAGCAGTACTTC.

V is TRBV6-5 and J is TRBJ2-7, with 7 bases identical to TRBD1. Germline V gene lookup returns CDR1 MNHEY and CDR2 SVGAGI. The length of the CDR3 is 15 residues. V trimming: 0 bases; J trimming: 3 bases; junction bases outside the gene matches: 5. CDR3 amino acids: CASSYSKGAGYEQYF. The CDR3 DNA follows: TGTGCCAGCAGTTACTCGAAGGGGGCTGGCTACGAGCAGTACTTC.

This chain's CDR3 is CASSEWGTTGFRNSPLHF. In nucleotides, the CDR3 is TGCGCCAGCAGTGAGTGGGGGACCACAGGGTTTCGGAATTCACCCCTCCACTTT. The V gene is TRBV10-2, the J gene TRBJ1-6, with D tentatively TRBD1 (6 bases). The CDR3 extends over 18 amino acids. Germline CDR1 WSHSY, CDR2 SAAADI. Between the trimmed V and J ends, which lost 1 base and 7 bases, there was a span of 20 bases.

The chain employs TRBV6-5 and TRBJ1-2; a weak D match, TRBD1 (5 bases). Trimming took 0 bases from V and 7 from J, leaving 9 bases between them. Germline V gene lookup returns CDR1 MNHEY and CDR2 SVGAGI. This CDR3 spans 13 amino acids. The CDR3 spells CASSYSGAFGYTF. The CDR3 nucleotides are TGTGCCAGCAGTTACTCAGGGGCCTTTGGCTACACCTTC.

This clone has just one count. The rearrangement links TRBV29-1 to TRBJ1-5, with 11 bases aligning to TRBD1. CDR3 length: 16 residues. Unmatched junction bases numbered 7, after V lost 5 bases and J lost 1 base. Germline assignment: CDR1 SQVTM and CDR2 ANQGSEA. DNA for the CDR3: TGCAGCGTTCGGACAGGGGGCCCATCGAGCAATCAGCCCCAGCATTTT. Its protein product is CSVRTGGPSSNQPQHF.

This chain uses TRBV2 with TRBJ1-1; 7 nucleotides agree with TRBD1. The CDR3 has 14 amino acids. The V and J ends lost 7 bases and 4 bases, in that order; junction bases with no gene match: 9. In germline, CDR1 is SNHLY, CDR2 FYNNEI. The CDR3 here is CASTPGTARTEAFF. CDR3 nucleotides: TGTGCCAGCACTCCTGGGACAGCCCGCACTGAAGCTTTCTTT.

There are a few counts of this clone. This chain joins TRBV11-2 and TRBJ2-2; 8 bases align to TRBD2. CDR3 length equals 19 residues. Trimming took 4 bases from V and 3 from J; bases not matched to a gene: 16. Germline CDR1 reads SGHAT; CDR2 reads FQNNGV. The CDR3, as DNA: TGTGCCAGCAGCTACGCCCCGGGCTCCAGCGGGAGCTACACCGGGGAGCTGTTTTTT. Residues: CASSYAPGSSGSYTGELFF. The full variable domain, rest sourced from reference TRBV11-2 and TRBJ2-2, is EAGVAQSPRYKIIEKRQSVAFWCNPISGHATLYWYQQILGQGPKLLIQFQNNGVVDDSQLPKDRFSAERLKGVDSTLKIQPAKLEDSAVYLCASSYAPGSSGSYTGELFFGEGSRLTVL.

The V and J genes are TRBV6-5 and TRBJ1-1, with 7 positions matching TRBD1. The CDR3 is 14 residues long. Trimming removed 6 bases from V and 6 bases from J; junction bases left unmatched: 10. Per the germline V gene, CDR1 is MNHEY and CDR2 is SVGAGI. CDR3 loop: CASSESGGIPEAFF. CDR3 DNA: TGTGCCAGCAGCGAGTCAGGGGGGATACCTGAAGCTTTCTTT.

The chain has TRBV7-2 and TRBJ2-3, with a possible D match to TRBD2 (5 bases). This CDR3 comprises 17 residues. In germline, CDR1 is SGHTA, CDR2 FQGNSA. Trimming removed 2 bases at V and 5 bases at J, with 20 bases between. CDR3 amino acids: CASSLRTGIFMGDTQYF. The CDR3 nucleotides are TGTGCCAGCAGCTTACGTACCGGGATTTTTATGGGAGATACGCAGTATTTT.

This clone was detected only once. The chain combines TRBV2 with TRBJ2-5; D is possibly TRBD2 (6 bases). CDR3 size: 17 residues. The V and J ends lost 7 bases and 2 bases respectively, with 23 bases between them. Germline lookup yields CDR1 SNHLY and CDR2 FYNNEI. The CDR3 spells CASMRLAARERQETQYF. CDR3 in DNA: TGTGCCAGCATGAGGTTAGCGGCAAGGGAAAGACAAGAGACCCAGTACTTC.

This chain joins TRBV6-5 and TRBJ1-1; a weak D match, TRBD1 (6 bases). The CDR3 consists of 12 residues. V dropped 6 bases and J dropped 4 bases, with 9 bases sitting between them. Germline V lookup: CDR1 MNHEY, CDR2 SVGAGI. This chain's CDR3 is CASRQGSTEAFF. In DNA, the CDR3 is TGTGCCAGCAGGCAGGGGAGCACTGAAGCTTTCTTT.

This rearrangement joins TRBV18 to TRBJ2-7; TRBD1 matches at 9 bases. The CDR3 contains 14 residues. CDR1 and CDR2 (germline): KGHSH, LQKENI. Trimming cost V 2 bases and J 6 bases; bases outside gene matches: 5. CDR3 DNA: TGTGCCAGCTCACCAAGGGGACAGGGAGCCGAGCAGTACTTC. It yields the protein CASSPRGQGAEQYF.

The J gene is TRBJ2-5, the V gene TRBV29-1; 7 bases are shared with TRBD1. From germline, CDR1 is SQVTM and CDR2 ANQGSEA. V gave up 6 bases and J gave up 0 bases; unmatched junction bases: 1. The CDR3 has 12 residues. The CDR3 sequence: CSVGTDQETQYF. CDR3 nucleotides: TGCAGCGTCGGGACAGACCAAGAGACCCAGTACTTC.